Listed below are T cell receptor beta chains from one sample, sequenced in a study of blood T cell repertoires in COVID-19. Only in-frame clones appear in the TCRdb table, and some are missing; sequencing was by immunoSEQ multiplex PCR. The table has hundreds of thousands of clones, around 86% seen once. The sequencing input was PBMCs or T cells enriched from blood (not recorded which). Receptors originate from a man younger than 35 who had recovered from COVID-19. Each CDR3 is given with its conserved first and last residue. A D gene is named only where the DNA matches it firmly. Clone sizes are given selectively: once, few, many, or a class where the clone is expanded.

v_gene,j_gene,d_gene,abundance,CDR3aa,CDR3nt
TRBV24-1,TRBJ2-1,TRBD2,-,CATSDQTSGRGGIHEQFF,TGTGCCACCAGTGACCAGACTAGCGGGAGAGGGGGGATACATGAGCAGTTCTTC
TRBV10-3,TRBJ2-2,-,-,CAISGALGNTGELFF,TGTGCCATCAGTGGGGCGTTAGGAAATACCGGGGAGCTGTTTTTT
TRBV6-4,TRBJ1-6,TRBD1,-,CASGPGTVSPLHF,TGTGCCAGCGGACCCGGGACAGTGTCACCCCTCCACTTT
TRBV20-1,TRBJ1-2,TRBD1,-,CSASGQGGYGYTF,TGCAGTGCTAGTGGACAGGGAGGCTATGGCTACACCTTC
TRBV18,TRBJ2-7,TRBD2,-,CASSPGGGSTYEQYF,TGTGCCAGCTCACCAGGCGGGGGATCTACCTACGAGCAGTACTTC
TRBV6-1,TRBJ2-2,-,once,CASSEEAGQGAGELFF,TGTGCCAGCAGTGAAGAGGCGGGGCAGGGGGCCGGGGAGCTGTTTTTT
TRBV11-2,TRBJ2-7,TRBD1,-,CASSFVTGADEQYF,TGTGCCAGCAGCTTTGTCACAGGGGCGGACGAGCAGTACTTC
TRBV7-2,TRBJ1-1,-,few,CASRLGQNTEAFF,TGTGCCAGCAGGCTTGGACAGAACACTGAAGCTTTCTTT
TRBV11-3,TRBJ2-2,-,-,CASSPHRGELFF,TGTGCCAGCAGCCCACACAGGGGGGAGCTGTTTTTT
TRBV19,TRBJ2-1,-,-,CASSPLLMTYNEQFF,TGTGCCAGTAGCCCCCTGCTGATGACTTACAATGAGCAGTTCTTC
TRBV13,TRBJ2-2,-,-,CASSLVGGNTGELFF,TGTGCCAGCAGCTTAGTAGGGGGAAACACCGGGGAGCTGTTTTTT
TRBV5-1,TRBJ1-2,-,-,CASRHEGSNYGYTF,TGCGCCAGCAGACACGAGGGCAGTAACTATGGCTACACCTTC
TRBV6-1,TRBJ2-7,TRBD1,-,CASSDLPDRAREQYF,TGTGCCAGCAGTGACCTCCCCGACAGGGCCCGCGAGCAGTACTTC
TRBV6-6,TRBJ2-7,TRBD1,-,CASSTSGTGVYEQYF,TGTGCCAGCTCTACATCCGGGACAGGGGTATACGAGCAGTACTTC
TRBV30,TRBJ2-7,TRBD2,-,CAWSPGVAGTYEQYF,TGTGCCTGGAGCCCGGGGGTAGCGGGGACCTACGAGCAGTACTTC
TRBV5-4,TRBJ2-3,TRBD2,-,CASSLMVAGDTDTQYF,TGTGCCAGCAGCTTGATGGTAGCGGGGGACACAGATACGCAGTATTTT
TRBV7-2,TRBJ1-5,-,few,CASSLVAVNQPQHF,TGTGCCAGCAGCTTAGTGGCAGTGAATCAGCCCCAGCATTTT
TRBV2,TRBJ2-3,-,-,CASSAIATATDTQYF,TGTGCCAGCAGTGCCATTGCTACCGCCACAGATACGCAGTATTTT
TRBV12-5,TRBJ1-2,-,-,CASVPSGTSGTRYTF,TGTGCTAGTGTCCCGTCGGGGACTAGCGGTACGCGCTACACCTTC
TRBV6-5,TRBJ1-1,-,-,CAGGNTEAFF,TGTGCCGGAGGTAACACTGAAGCTTTCTTT
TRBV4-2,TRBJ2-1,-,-,CASSQQGSSYNEQFF,TGTGCCAGCAGCCAACAGGGTAGCTCCTACAATGAGCAGTTCTTC
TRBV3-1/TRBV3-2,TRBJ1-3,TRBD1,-,CASSQAGQGGNTIYF,TGTGCCAGCAGCCAAGCGGGACAGGGTGGAAACACCATATATTTT